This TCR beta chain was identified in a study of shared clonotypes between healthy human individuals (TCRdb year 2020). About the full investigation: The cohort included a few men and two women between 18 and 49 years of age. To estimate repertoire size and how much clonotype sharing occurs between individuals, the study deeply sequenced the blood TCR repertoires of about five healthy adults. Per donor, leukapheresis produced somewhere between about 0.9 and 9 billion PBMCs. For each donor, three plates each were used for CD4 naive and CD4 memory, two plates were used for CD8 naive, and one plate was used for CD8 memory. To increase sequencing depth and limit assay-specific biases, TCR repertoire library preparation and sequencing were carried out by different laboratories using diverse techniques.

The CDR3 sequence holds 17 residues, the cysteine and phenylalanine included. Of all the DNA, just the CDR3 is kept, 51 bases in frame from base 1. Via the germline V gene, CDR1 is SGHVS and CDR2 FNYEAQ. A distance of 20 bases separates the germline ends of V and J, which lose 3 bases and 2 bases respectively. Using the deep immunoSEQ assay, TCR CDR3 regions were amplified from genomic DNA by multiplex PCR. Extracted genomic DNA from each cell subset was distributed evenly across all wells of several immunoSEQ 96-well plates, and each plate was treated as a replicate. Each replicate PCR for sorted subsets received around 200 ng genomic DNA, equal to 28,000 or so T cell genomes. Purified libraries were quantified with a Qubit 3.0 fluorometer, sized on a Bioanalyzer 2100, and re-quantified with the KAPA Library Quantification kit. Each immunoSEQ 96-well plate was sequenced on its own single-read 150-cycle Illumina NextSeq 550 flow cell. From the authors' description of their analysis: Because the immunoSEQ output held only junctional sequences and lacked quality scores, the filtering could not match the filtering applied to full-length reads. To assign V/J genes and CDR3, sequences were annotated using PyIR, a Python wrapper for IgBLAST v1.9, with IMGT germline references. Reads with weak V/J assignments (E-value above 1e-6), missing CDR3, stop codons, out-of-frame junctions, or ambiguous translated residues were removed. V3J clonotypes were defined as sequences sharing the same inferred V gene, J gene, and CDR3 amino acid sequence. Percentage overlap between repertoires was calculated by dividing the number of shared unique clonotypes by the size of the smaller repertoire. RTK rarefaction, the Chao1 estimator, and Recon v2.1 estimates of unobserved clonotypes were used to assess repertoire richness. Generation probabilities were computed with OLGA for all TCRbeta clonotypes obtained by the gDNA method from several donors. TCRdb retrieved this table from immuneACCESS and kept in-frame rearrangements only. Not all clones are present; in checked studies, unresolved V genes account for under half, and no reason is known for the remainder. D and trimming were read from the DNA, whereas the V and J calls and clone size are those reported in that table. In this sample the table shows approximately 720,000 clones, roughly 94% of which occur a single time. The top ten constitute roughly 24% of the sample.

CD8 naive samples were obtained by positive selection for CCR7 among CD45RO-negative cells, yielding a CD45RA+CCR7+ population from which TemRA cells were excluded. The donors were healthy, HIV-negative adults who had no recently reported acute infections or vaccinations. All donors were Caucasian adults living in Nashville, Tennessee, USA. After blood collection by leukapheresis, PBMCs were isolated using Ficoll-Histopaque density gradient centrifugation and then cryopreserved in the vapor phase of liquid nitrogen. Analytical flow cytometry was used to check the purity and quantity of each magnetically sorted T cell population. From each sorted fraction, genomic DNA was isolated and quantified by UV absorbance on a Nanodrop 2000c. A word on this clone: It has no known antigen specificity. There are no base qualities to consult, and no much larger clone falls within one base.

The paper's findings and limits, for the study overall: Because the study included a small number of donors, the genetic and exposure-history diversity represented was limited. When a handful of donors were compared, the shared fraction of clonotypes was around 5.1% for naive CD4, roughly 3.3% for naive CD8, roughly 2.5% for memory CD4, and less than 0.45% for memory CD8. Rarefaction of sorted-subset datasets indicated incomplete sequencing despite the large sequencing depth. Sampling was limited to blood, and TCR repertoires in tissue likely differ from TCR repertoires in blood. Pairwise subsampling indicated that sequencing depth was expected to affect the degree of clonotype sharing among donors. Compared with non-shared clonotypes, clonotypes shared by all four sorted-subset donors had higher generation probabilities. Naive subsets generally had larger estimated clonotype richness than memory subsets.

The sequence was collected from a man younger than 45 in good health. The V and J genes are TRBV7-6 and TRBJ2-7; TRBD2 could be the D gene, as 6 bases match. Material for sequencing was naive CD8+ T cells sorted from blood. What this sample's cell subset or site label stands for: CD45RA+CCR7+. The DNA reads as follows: TGTGCCAGCAGCTTTGAGGCCCGCGGGATTCTGCCCTACGAGCAGTACTTC. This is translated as CASSFEARGILPYEQYF.